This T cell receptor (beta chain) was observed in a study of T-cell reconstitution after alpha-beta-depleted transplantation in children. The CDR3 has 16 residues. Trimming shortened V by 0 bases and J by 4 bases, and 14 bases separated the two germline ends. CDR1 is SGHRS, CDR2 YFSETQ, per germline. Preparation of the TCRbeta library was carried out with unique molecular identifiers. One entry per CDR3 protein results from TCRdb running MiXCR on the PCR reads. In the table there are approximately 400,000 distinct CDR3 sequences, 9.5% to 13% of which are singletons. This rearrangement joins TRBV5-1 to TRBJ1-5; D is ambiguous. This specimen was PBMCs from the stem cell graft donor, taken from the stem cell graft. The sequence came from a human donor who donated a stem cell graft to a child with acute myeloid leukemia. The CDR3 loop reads CASSLGTGNRNQPQHF. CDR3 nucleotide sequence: TGCGCCAGCAGCTTGGGTACGGGGAATCGGAATCAGCCCCAGCATTTT.